The sequence of this T cell receptor beta chain was determined in a study of blood T cell repertoires in COVID-19. In the study overall: T cells, B-cell-depleted T cells, or PBMCs supplied cDNA or gDNA.

V lost 3 bases, J lost 6 bases, and 17 bases lay in between. The CDR3 is made up of 14 amino acids. Germline V gene sequence: CDR1 SQVTM, CDR2 ANQGSEA. Original processing methods: Amplified reference gene primers provided the basis for estimating nucleated cell counts. TCRdb keeps only in-frame clones here, not all; method: immunoSEQ multiplex PCR. V, J and clone size were drawn from that table, and D and trimming were deduced from the DNA. The sample has around 370,000 clones, around nine tenths seen once. This receptor was obtained from a woman between 18 and 30 years old who had recovered from COVID-19. The rearrangement links TRBV29-1 to TRBJ1-1, with no clear D. The sequencing sample was made of peripheral blood. CDR3 DNA: TGCAGCGTTGAGGGCCCGGTAGGGAGGGCTGAAGCTTTCTTT. Translated: CSVEGPVGRAEAFF.